A selection of T cell receptor beta chains follows, all from one sample in a study of blood T cell repertoires in COVID-19. Some clones are missing from TCRdb's copy, which holds only in-frame ones; the method was immunoSEQ multiplex PCR. This table holds some 100,000 clones, 87% found once. Sequencing input: peripheral blood. Every receptor here comes from a human donor in a cohort sampled during active COVID-19. CDR3s include the opening cysteine and the closing phenylalanine or tryptophan. D genes are given only for firm matches. A clone size is listed for some rows: how often the clone was seen (once, few, many), or a class if it is expanded.

J	size	D	V	CDR3	DNA
TRBJ2-1	.	.	TRBV11-2	CASSLDGSSYNEQFF	TGTGCCAGCAGCTTAGACGGGAGCTCCTACAATGAGCAGTTCTTC
TRBJ1-2	few	TRBD1	TRBV7-8	CASSSGGQGVRYGYTF	TGTGCCAGCAGCTCCGGGGGCCAGGGGGTCCGCTATGGCTACACCTTC
TRBJ1-5	.	TRBD1	TRBV27	CASRRTGSGNQPQHF	TGTGCCAGCAGGCGGACAGGGTCGGGCAATCAGCCCCAGCATTTT
TRBJ2-7	.	.	TRBV11-3	CASSRGQPGYEQYF	TGTGCCAGCAGCCGTGGACAGCCCGGGTACGAGCAGTACTTC
TRBJ2-1	.	.	TRBV5-1	CASSLVGGFNSYNEQFF	TGCGCCAGCAGCTTGGTCGGAGGGTTTAACTCCTACAATGAGCAGTTCTTC
TRBJ2-3	.	.	TRBV18	CASSPVASTDTQYF	TGTGCCAGCTCACCTGTCGCGAGCACAGATACGCAGTATTTT
TRBJ2-1	.	TRBD2	TRBV19	CASSIEQLAGNNEQFF	TGTGCCAGTAGTATAGAACAACTAGCGGGGAACAATGAGCAGTTCTTC
TRBJ2-1	.	.	TRBV5-4	CASNQKNERPYNEQFF	TGTGCCAGCAACCAGAAGAACGAGCGGCCCTACAATGAGCAGTTCTTC
TRBJ2-6	.	TRBD1	TRBV4-2	CASSPSQGRGSSGANVLTF	TGTGCCAGCAGCCCCTCTCAGGGCAGGGGGAGCTCTGGGGCCAACGTCCTGACTTTC
TRBJ1-2	.	.	TRBV20-1	CSASLQGPYGYTF	TGCAGTGCTAGTTTGCAGGGCCCCTATGGCTACACCTTC
TRBJ2-7	.	TRBD2	TRBV10-2	CASSVLAGVLMYYEQYF	TGCGCCAGCAGTGTGCTAGCGGGAGTTCTCATGTACTACGAGCAGTACTTC
TRBJ2-1	.	TRBD2	TRBV28	CASGTSVYNEQFF	TGTGCCAGCGGGACTAGCGTGTACAATGAGCAGTTCTTC
TRBJ2-2	.	TRBD1	TRBV19	CASSPRQGAGTGELFF	TGTGCCAGTAGTCCAAGACAGGGGGCTGGCACCGGGGAGCTGTTTTTT
TRBJ2-1	.	TRBD2	TRBV4-1	CASSHWRTSGGAYNEQFF	TGCGCCAGCAGCCATTGGAGGACTAGCGGGGGGGCTTACAATGAGCAGTTCTTC
TRBJ1-2	.	TRBD1	TRBV11-2	CASSFTPGTGSYGYTF	TGTGCCAGCAGCTTTACCCCCGGGACAGGCTCCTATGGCTACACCTTC
TRBJ2-1	.	TRBD2	TRBV11-3	CASSLVLAGVQFF	TGTGCCAGCAGCTTAGTCCTAGCGGGAGTCCAGTTCTTC
TRBJ2-2	.	.	TRBV11-2	CASSLLAANTGELFF	TGTGCCAGCAGCTTATTAGCGGCGAACACCGGGGAGCTGTTTTTT
TRBJ2-5	.	.	TRBV20-1	CSASRVARETQYF	TGCAGTGCTAGTCGCGTAGCTCGAGAGACCCAGTACTTC
TRBJ1-1	.	.	TRBV5-1	CASSPLGPEDTEAFF	TGCGCCAGCAGCCCCCTTGGTCCTGAGGACACTGAAGCTTTCTTT
TRBJ2-3	.	TRBD1	TRBV28	CASSLLDRVADTQYF	TGTGCCAGCAGTTTATTGGACAGGGTGGCGGATACGCAGTATTTT
TRBJ2-3	once	.	TRBV5-1	CASQNPGLTDTQYF	TGCGCCAGCCAAAACCCAGGGCTCACAGATACGCAGTATTTT
TRBJ2-3	.	TRBD1	TRBV27	CASTRQGLTDTQYF	TGTGCCAGCACGAGACAGGGGCTCACAGATACGCAGTATTTT
TRBJ1-2	.	TRBD1	TRBV14	CASSQAVIQGAEGYTF	TGTGCCAGCAGCCAAGCGGTGATACAGGGGGCGGAGGGCTACACCTTC
TRBJ1-2	.	.	TRBV2	CASRGSAQVNYGYTF	TGTGCCAGCCGAGGGTCGGCACAAGTTAACTATGGCTACACCTTC
TRBJ1-5	.	.	TRBV24-1	CATSDFRTAARPQHF	TGTGCCACCAGTGATTTCCGGACAGCCGCACGGCCCCAGCATTTT
TRBJ1-5	.	TRBD1	TRBV5-1	CASSLSPGTGNQPQHF	TGCGCCAGCAGCTTGAGCCCCGGGACAGGGAATCAGCCCCAGCATTTT
TRBJ2-7	.	TRBD2	TRBV5-1	CASSPSGGEMEQYF	TGCGCCAGCAGCCCTAGCGGGGGAGAGATGGAGCAGTACTTC
TRBJ1-5	.	.	TRBV5-1	CASSLEGPPQPQHF	TGCGCCAGCAGCTTGGAGGGGCCACCTCAGCCCCAGCATTTT
TRBJ2-7	once	.	TRBV19	CASSTGKINYEQYF	TGTGCCAGTAGTACAGGGAAAATAAACTACGAGCAGTACTTC
TRBJ1-1	.	TRBD1	TRBV5-1	CASSLGTGGGWGTEAFF	TGCGCCAGCAGCTTGGGGACAGGGGGCGGTTGGGGCACTGAAGCTTTCTTT
TRBJ2-4	.	TRBD2	TRBV28	CASSLIRVLAGNKNIQYF	TGTGCCAGCAGTTTAATTCGTGTCCTAGCGGGAAACAAAAACATTCAGTACTTC
TRBJ2-5	.	TRBD2	TRBV5-1	CASSLGGRGGKETQYF	TGCGCCAGCAGCTTGGGAGGCCGGGGGGGAAAAGAGACCCAGTACTTC
TRBJ1-1	.	TRBD1	TRBV10-1	CASRKGQENTEAFF	TGCGCCAGCAGGAAAGGACAGGAGAACACTGAAGCTTTCTTT
TRBJ1-2	.	.	TRBV7-8	CASSPQHLNYGYTF	TGTGCCAGCAGCCCACAGCACTTAAACTATGGCTACACCTTC
TRBJ2-3	once	.	TRBV18	CASSDGLSGTQYF	TGTGCCAGCTCCGACGGACTCTCGGGTACGCAGTATTTT
TRBJ1-5	.	TRBD1	TRBV6-6	CASSPEVQGGSNQPQHF	TGTGCCAGCAGTCCCGAGGTGCAGGGGGGTAGCAATCAGCCCCAGCATTTT
TRBJ2-3	few	.	TRBV12-3/TRBV12-4	CASSLEGTDTQYF	TGTGCCAGCAGTTTGGAGGGCACAGATACGCAGTATTTT
TRBJ2-1	.	TRBD2	TRBV7-6	CASSSSGGSYNEQFF	TGTGCCAGCAGCTCTAGCGGGGGGTCCTACAATGAGCAGTTCTTC
TRBJ2-1	.	.	TRBV10-1	CASSEVAGSSYNEQFF	TGCGCCAGCAGTGAGGTCGCGGGCAGCTCCTACAATGAGCAGTTCTTC
TRBJ1-2	.	.	TRBV14	CASSQDFGVGGYTF	TGTGCCAGCAGCCAAGATTTCGGGGTCGGGGGCTACACCTTC
TRBJ1-2	.	.	TRBV19	CASSIEAANYGYTF	TGTGCCAGTAGTATAGAGGCAGCTAACTATGGCTACACCTTC
TRBJ1-4	.	.	TRBV19	CASSDRDEKLFF	TGTGCCAGTAGTGACCGGGATGAAAAACTGTTTTTT
TRBJ2-1	.	TRBD1	TRBV11-3	CASSSTGTGNYNEQFF	TGTGCCAGCAGTTCAACCGGGACAGGGAACTACAATGAGCAGTTCTTC
TRBJ2-2	.	.	TRBV19	CASTSKPRVSNTGELFF	TGTGCCAGTACCTCCAAGCCCAGGGTTTCGAACACCGGGGAGCTGTTTTTT
TRBJ1-5	few	TRBD1	TRBV14	CASSPQGQGPQHF	TGTGCCAGCAGCCCACAAGGACAGGGTCCCCAGCATTTT
TRBJ2-7	.	TRBD1	TRBV10-3	CATGQGVTYEQYF	TGTGCCACCGGTCAGGGGGTGACCTACGAGCAGTACTTC
TRBJ2-6	.	TRBD2	TRBV6-1	CASSVGLGLSGANVLTF	TGTGCCAGCAGTGTCGGACTAGGTCTTTCTGGGGCCAACGTCCTGACTTTC
TRBJ2-1	.	.	TRBV5-4	CASSFPRSSYNEQFF	TGTGCCAGCAGCTTCCCCCGGAGCTCCTACAATGAGCAGTTCTTC
TRBJ2-1	.	.	TRBV5-1	CASSLAQASYNEQFF	TGCGCCAGCAGCTTGGCCCAGGCTTCCTACAATGAGCAGTTCTTC
TRBJ1-2	.	.	TRBV6-5	CASNRPRGGYTF	TGTGCCAGCAATCGCCCCAGGGGCGGCTACACCTTC
TRBJ1-6	.	TRBD1	TRBV5-4	CASSLGQLPNSPLHF	TGTGCCAGCAGCCTGGGACAGCTCCCTAATTCACCCCTCCACTTT
TRBJ1-1	.	TRBD1	TRBV28	CASSLRGQAIRAFF	TGTGCCAGCAGTTTAAGGGGGCAGGCTATTAGGGCTTTCTTT
TRBJ2-7	.	TRBD2	TRBV7-2	CASSLSGRALHEQYF	TGTGCCAGCAGCCTAAGCGGGAGGGCCCTTCACGAGCAGTACTTC
TRBJ1-5	.	.	TRBV6-6	CASSYGQNSNQPQHF	TGTGCCAGCAGTTATGGGCAAAATAGCAATCAGCCCCAGCATTTT
TRBJ1-2	.	.	TRBV28	CASSSSPLNYGYTF	TGTGCCAGCAGTTCCTCCCCGTTAAACTATGGCTACACCTTC